This T cell receptor beta chain derives from a study of shared clonotypes between healthy human individuals. Authors' analysis steps: ImmunoSEQ yielded junction-only sequences lacking quality scores, so filtering differed. Clones were sequenced by immunoSEQ multiplex PCR, and TCRdb holds only the in-frame ones, with some missing. D and trimming come from the DNA, and the V and J calls and clone size come from that table. Found here are 450,000 to 600,000 clones, 60% to 85% of them singletons; the top ten hold over 10%. The CDR3 covers 12 residues. V shed 3 bases and J shed 5 bases, with 7 bases lying between them. Germline V lookup: CDR1 LNHDA, CDR2 SQIVND (reference sequence).

Sequences were obtained from PBMCs. The clonotype comes from a woman in her thirties or forties in good health. Some clones in this sample may be carry-over from other donors' samples. V and J are TRBV19 and TRBJ1-2; the D gene is possibly TRBD1 (5 bases). The DNA of the CDR3 is TGTGCCAGTAGTATGACAGATTATGGCTACACCTTC. It is translated as CASSMTDYGYTF.